A single sample is the source of the 6 T cell receptor beta chains below, sequenced in a study of beta chain features in type 1 diabetes. Study-wide results and limits: Among patients with Type 1 diabetes, TCRB CDR3s were moderately but significantly shorter in every one of the four CD4+ subsets.

The study reverse transcribed the entire isolated RNA, so it sequenced expressed TCRB transcripts. The assay was immunoSEQ multiplex PCR, and TCRdb's table has in-frame clones only and misses some. The sample has a few hundred thousand clones, approximately 25% seen once. These receptors' antigens are unknown. The sample taken for sequencing was naive CD4+ T cells from blood. These receptors were collected from a woman under 40 with type 1 diabetes.

The chain carries TRBV6-1 and TRBJ2-6; TRBD1 is a possible D gene (5 bases). V dropped 5 bases and J dropped 0 bases, with 8 bases sitting between them. The germline gives CDR1 MNHNS, CDR2 SASEGT. This CDR3 region has 15 residues. The CDR3 bases are TGTGCCAGCAGTACCGACAGCTCTGGGGCCAACGTCCTGACTTTC. Translating it yields CASSTDSSGANVLTF.

J is TRBJ2-4 and V is TRBV7-9, with 7 bases fitting TRBD1. The V gene's germline CDR1 is SEHNR and CDR2 FQNEAQ (reference sequence). V trimming: 2 bases; J trimming: 9 bases; junction bases outside the gene matches: 7. The CDR3 is made up of 14 amino acids. The CDR3 is CASSLRQGSGIQYF. The CDR3 nucleotides are TGTGCCAGCAGCTTAAGACAGGGATCTGGCATTCAGTACTTC.

This clone was counted a few times. The chain combines TRBV19 with TRBJ1-5; D not resolved. From germline, CDR1 is LNHDA and CDR2 SQIVND (reference sequence). V was trimmed by 5 bases and J by 6 bases, leaving 11 bases between them. This CDR3 comprises 13 residues. The CDR3 DNA reads TGTGCCAGTAGTGGACCGGCGGGTCAGCCCCAGCATTTT. Encoded protein: CASSGPAGQPQHF.

This clone came up a few times. The rearrangement joins TRBV29-1 to TRBJ2-7, with 10 bases identical to TRBD1. The CDR3 is 15 residues long. CDR1 is SQVTM and CDR2 is ANQGSEA in the germline V gene. J was trimmed by 4 bases and V by 4 bases; bases with no gene match: 10. CDR3 sequence reads: CSVGLIGQGVYEQYF. For the CDR3, the DNA is TGCAGCGTTGGTCTTATAGGACAGGGGGTTTACGAGCAGTACTTC.

The V call is TRBV30, the J call TRBJ2-1; weak D call: TRBD1 (5 bases). CDR1 and CDR2 from the germline V gene are GTSNPN and SVGIG (reference sequence). CDR3 length: 14 residues. The germline V and J ends were trimmed by 3 bases and 3 bases, with 12 bases remaining between them. The CDR3 nucleotides are TGTGCCTGGAGGGACCCTCAGGGCTACAATGAGCAGTTCTTC. Translating it yields CAWRDPQGYNEQFF.

This clone occurred a few times. The V and J genes are TRBV5-4 and TRBJ2-1; maybe TRBD2 (6 bases). The CDR3 extends over 15 amino acids. The germline V gene has CDR1 SGHNT and CDR2 YYREEE (reference sequence). V lost 2 bases and J lost 3, with 12 bases in between. The CDR3 region is CASSFRTGLYNEQFF. CDR3 DNA: TGTGCCAGCAGCTTTAGGACGGGACTCTACAATGAGCAGTTCTTC. The full variable domain, completed using reference TRBV5-4 and TRBJ2-1, is ETGVTQSPTHLIKTRGQQVTLRCSSQSGHNTVSWYQQALGQGPQFIFQYYREEENGRGNFPPRFSGLQFPNYSSELNVNALELDDSALYLCASSFRTGLYNEQFFGPGTRLTVL.